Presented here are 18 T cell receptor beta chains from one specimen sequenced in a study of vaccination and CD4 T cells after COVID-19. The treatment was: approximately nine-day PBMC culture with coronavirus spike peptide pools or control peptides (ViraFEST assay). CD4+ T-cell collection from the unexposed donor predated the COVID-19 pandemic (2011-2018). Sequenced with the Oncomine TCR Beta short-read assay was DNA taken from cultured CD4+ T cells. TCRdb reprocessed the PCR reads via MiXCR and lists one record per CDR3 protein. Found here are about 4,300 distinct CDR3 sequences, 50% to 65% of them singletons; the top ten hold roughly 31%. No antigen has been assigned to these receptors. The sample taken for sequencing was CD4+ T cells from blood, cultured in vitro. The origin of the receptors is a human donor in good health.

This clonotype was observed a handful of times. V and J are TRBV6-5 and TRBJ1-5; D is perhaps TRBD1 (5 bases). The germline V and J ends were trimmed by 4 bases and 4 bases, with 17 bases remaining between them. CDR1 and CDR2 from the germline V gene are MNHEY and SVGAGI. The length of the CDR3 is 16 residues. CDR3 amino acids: CASSLGTSGTNQPQHF. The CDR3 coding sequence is TGTGCCAGCAGTTTGGGTACTTCCGGGACGAATCAGCCCCAGCATTTT.

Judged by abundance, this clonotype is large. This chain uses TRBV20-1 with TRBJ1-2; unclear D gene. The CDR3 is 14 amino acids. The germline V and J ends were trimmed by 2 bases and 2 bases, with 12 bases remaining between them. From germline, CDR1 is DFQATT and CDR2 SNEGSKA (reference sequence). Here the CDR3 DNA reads TGCAGTGCTAGATCGGTTGGGCCAAACTATGGCTACACCTTC. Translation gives CSARSVGPNYGYTF.

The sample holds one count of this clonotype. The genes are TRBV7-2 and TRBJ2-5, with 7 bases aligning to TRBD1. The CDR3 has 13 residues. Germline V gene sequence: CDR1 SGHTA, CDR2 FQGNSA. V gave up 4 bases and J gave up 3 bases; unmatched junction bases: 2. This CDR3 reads CASSWGQKETQYF. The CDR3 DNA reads TGTGCCAGCAGCTGGGGACAGAAAGAGACCCAGTACTTC.

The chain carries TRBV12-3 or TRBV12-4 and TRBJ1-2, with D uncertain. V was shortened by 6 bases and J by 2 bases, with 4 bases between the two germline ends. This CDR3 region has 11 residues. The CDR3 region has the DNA TGTGCCAGCAGGGGAAACTATGGCTACACCTTC. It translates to CASRGNYGYTF.

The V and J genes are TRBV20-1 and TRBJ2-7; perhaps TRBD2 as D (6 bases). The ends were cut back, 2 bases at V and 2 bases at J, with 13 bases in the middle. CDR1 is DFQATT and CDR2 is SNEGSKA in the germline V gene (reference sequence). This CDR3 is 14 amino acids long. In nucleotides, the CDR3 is TGCAGTGCTAGAACGGGCGGACTACCCTACGAGCAGTACTTC. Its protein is CSARTGGLPYEQYF.

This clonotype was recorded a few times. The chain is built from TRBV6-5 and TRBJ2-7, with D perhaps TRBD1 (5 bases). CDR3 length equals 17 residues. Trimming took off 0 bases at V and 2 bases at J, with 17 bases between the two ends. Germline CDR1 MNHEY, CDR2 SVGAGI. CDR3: CASSYSIQGSGAYEQYF. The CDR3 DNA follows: TGTGCCAGCAGTTACTCGATTCAGGGTAGTGGGGCCTACGAGCAGTACTTC.

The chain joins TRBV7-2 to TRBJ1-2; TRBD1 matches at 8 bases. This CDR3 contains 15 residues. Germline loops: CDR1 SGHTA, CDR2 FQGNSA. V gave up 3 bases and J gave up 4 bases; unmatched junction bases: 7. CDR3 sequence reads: CASSFLGDRLYGYTF. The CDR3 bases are TGTGCCAGCAGCTTTTTGGGGGACAGGCTCTATGGCTACACCTTC.

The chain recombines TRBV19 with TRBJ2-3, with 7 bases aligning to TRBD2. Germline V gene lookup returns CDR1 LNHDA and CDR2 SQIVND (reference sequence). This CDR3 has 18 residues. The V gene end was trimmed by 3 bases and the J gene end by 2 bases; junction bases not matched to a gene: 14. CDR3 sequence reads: CASSIGPVHGRSTDTQYF. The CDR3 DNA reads TGTGCCAGTAGTATCGGCCCAGTCCACGGGAGGTCCACAGATACGCAGTATTTT.

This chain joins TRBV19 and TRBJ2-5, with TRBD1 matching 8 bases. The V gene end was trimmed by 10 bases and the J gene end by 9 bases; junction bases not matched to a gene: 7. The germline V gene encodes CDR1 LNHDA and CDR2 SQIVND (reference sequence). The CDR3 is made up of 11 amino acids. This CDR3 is CATSGTGPQYF. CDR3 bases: TGTGCCACATCCGGGACAGGCCCCCAGTACTTC.

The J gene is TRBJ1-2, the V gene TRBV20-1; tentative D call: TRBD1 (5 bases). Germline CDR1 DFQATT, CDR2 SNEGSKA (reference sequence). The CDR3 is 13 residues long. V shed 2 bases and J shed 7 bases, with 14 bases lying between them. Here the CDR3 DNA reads TGCAGTGCTAGACTACTCCCTGGGGGTGGCTACACCTTC. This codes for CSARLLPGGGYTF.

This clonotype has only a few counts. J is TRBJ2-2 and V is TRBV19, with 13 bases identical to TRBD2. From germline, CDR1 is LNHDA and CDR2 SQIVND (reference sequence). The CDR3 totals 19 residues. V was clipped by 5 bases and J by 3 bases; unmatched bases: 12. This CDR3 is CASSLGLAGSGGDTGELFF. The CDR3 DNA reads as TGTGCCAGTAGTTTGGGACTAGCGGGGTCAGGAGGCGACACCGGGGAGCTGTTTTTT.

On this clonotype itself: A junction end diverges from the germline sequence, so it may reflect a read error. The chain's CDR3 is CASSLGTGGYGYTF. DNA of the CDR3: TGTGCCAGCAGCTTGGGGACAGGGGGCTATGGCTACACCTTC. This chain connects TRBV5-3 to TRBJ1-2; 11 nucleotides match TRBD1. TRBV5-3 is an ORF, and what it does is uncertain. The CDR3 has 14 amino acids.

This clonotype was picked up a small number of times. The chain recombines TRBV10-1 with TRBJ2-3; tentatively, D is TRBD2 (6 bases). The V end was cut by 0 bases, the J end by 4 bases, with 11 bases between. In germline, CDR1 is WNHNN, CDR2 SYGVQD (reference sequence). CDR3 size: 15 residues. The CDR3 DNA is TGCGCCAGCAGTGAGTCGGGACTGGGAGCAGATACGCAGTATTTT. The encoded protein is CASSESGLGADTQYF.

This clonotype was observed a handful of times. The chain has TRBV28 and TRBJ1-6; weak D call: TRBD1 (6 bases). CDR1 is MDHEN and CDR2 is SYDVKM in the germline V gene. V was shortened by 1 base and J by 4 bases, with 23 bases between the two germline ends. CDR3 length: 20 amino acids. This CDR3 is CASSLFLPTGSQPYNSPLHF. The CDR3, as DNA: TGTGCCAGCAGTTTATTTTTACCGACAGGATCGCAGCCTTATAATTCACCCCTCCACTTT.

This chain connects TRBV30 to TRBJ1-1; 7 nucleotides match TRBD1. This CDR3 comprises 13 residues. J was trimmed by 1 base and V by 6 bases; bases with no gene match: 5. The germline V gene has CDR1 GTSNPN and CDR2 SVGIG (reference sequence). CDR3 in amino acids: CACKRQGNTEAFF. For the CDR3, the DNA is TGTGCCTGCAAGCGACAGGGGAACACTGAAGCTTTCTTT.

The DNA for the CDR3 is TGCAGTGCTAGACGACGTGGCAGGGGCAACGGCTACACCTTC. It translates to CSARRRGRGNGYTF. The chain combines TRBV20-1 with TRBJ1-2, with D maybe TRBD1 (6 bases). Trimming shortened V by 2 bases and J by 8 bases, and 18 bases separated the two germline ends. Germline V lookup: CDR1 DFQATT, CDR2 SNEGSKA (reference sequence). The CDR3 totals 14 residues.

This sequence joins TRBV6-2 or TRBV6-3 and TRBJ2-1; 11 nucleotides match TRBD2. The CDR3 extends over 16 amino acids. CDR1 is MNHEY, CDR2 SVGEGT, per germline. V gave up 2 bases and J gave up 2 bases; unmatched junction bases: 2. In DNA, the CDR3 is TGTGCCAGCAGTTACCCTAGCGGGGGGACCTACAATGAGCAGTTCTTC. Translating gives CASSYPSGGTYNEQFF.

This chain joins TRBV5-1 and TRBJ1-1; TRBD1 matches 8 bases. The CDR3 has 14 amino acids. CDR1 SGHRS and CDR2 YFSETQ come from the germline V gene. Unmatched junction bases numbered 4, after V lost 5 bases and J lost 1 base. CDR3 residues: CASRSGTGNTEAFF. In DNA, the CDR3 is TGCGCCAGCAGGTCCGGGACAGGGAACACTGAAGCTTTCTTT.